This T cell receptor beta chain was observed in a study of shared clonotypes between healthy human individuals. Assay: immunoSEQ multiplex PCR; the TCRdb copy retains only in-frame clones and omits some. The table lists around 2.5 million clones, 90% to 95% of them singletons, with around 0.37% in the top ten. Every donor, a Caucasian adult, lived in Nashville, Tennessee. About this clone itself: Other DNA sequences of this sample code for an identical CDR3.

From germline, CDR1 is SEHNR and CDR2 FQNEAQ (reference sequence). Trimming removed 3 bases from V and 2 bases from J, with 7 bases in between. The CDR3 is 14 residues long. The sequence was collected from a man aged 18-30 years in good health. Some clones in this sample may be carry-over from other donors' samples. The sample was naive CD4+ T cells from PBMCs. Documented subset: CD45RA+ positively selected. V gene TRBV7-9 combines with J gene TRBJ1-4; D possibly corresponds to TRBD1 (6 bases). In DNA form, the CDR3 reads TGTGCCAGCAGCTTTAGGGGGACTAATGAAAAACTGTTTTTT. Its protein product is CASSFRGTNEKLFF.